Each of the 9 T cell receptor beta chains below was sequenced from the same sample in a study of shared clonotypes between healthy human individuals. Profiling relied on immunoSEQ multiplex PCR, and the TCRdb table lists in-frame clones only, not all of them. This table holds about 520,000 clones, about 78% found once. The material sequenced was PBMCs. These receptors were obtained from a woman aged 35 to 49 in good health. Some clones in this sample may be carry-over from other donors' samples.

Here the CDR3 DNA reads TGCAGTGCTCCAAGGAATGAAAAACTGTTTTTT. Translating it yields CSAPRNEKLFF. The rearrangement links TRBV20-1 to TRBJ1-4, with D hard to call. Trimming pared 5 bases from V and 5 bases from J, leaving 6 bases between. CDR3 size: 11 residues. The germline CDR1 and CDR2 sequences are DFQATT and SNEGSKA (reference sequence).

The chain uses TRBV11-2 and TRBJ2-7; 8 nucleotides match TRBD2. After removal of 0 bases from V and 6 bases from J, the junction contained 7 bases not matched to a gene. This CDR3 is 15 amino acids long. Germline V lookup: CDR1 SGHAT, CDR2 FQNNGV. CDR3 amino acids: CASSLDLVLAGEQYF. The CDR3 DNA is TGTGCCAGCAGCTTAGATTTGGTGCTAGCGGGCGAGCAGTACTTC.

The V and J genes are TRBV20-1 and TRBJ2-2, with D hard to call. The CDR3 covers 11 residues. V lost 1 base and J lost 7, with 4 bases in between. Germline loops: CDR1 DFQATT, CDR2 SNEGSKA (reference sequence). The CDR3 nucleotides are TGCAGTGCTAGAGGGGGCGGGGAGCTGTTTTTT. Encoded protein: CSARGGGELFF.

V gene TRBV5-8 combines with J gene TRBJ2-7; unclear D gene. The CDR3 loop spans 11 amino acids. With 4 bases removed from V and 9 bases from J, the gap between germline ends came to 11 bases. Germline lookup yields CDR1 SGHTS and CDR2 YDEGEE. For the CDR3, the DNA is TGTGCCAGCAGCGCACGGATGATGCAGTACTTC. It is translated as CASSARMMQYF.

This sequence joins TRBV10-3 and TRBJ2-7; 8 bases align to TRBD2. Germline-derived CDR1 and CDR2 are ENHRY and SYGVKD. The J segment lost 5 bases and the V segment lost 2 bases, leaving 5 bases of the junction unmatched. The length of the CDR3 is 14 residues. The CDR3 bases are TGTGCCATCAGTGAGGGCGGGAGGCTCCACGAGCAGTACTTC. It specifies CAISEGGRLHEQYF.

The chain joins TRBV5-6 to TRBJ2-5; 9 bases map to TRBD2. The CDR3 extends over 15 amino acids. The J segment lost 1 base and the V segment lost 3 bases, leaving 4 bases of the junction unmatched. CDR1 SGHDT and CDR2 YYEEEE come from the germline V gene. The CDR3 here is CASSSETSGQETQYF. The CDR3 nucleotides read TGTGCCAGCAGCTCGGAGACTAGCGGCCAAGAGACCCAGTACTTC.

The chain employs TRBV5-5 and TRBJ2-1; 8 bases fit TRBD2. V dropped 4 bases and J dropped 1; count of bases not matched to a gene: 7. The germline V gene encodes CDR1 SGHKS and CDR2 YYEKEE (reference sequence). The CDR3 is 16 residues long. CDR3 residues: CASSPPGTRSYNEQFF. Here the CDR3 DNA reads TGTGCCAGCAGCCCTCCCGGGACTAGATCCTACAATGAGCAGTTCTTC.

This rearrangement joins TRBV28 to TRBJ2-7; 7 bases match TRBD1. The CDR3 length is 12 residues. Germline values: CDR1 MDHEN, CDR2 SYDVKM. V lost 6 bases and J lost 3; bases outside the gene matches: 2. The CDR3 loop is CASRTGFYEQYF. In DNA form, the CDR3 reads TGTGCCAGCAGGACAGGGTTCTACGAGCAGTACTTC. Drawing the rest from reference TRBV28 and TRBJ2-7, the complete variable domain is DVKVTQSSRYLVKRTGEKVFLECVQDMDHENMFWYRQDPGLGLRLIYFSYDVKMKEKGDIPEGYSVSREKKERFSLILESASTNQTSMYLCASRTGFYEQYFGPGTRLTVT.

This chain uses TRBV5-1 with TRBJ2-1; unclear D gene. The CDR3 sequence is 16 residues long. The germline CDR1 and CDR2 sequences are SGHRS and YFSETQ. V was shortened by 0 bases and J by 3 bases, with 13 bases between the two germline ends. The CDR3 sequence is CASSLEGYGGYNEQFF. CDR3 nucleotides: TGCGCCAGCAGCTTGGAGGGTTATGGCGGCTACAATGAGCAGTTCTTC.